This TCR beta chain was obtained from a study of shared clonotypes between healthy human individuals. The naive CD8 subset, CD45RO-negative cells positively selected for CCR7, excluded terminally differentiated effector memory CD45RA+ cells. The authors distributed each subset's genomic DNA evenly over several immunoSEQ plates. Each replicate PCR on the sorted subsets used roughly 210 ng DNA (roughly 27,000 T cell genomes). Methods used by the authors: Owing to the provision of junction-only sequences devoid of quality scores by immunoSEQ, filtering differed. The table came from immunoSEQ multiplex PCR; TCRdb's copy has only in-frame clones and leaves some out. The V and J calls and clone size come from that table; D and trimming were worked out from the DNA. This table has around 700,000 clones, roughly 94% appearing once. This CDR3 region has 16 residues. Trimming cost V 0 bases and J 6 bases, with 16 bases left between them. Germline CDR1 is MGHRA and CDR2 is YSYEKL.

The sequenced sample consisted of naive CD8+ T cells sorted from blood. The clonotype was recovered from a man younger than 40 in good health. The rearrangement links TRBV4-1 to TRBJ2-3; D is undetermined. Here the CDR3 reads CASSQDVDWLGDTQYF. For the CDR3, the DNA is TGCGCCAGCAGCCAAGATGTGGATTGGTTGGGGGATACGCAGTATTTT.